This TCR beta chain was observed in a study of control samples from healthy donors and cancer patients. This clone was counted between two and nine times. The data were produced by immunoSEQ multiplex PCR, yet TCRdb's version contains in-frame clones alone and is incomplete. The repertoire holds tens of thousands of clones, with about nine tenths as singletons. The CDR3 extends over 16 amino acids. The ends were cut back, 0 bases at V and 0 bases at J, with 9 bases in the middle. Germline CDR1 LNHNV, CDR2 YYDKDF (reference sequence). This chain uses TRBV15 with TRBJ2-4, with D hard to call. The origin of this receptor is a man aged 60-69 years with head and neck cancer. The sample consisted of PBMCs. The CDR3 loop reads CATSRDLSVAKNIQYF. CDR3 DNA sequence: TGTGCCACCAGCAGAGATCTGAGCGTAGCCAAAAACATTCAGTACTTC.